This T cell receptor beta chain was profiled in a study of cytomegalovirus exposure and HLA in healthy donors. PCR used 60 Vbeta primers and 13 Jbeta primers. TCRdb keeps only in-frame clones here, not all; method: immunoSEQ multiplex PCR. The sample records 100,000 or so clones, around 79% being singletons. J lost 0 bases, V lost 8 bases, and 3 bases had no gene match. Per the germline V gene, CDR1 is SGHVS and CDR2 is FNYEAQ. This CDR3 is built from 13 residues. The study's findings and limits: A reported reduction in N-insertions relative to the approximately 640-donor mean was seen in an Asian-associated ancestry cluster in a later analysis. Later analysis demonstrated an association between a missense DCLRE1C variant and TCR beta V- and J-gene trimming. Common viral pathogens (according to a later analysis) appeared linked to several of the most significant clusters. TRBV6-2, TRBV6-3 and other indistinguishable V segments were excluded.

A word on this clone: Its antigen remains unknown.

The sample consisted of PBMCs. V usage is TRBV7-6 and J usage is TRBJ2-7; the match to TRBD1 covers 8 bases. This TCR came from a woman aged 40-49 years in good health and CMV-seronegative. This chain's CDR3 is CASSQGASYEQYF. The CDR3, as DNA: TGTGCCAGCTCCCAGGGGGCCTCCTACGAGCAGTACTTC. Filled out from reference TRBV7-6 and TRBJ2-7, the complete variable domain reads GAGVSQSPRYKVTKRGQDVALRCDPISGHVSLYWYRQALGQGPEFLTYFNYEAQQDKSGLPNDRFSAERPEGSISTLTIQRTEQRDSAMYRCASSQGASYEQYFGPGTRLTVT.